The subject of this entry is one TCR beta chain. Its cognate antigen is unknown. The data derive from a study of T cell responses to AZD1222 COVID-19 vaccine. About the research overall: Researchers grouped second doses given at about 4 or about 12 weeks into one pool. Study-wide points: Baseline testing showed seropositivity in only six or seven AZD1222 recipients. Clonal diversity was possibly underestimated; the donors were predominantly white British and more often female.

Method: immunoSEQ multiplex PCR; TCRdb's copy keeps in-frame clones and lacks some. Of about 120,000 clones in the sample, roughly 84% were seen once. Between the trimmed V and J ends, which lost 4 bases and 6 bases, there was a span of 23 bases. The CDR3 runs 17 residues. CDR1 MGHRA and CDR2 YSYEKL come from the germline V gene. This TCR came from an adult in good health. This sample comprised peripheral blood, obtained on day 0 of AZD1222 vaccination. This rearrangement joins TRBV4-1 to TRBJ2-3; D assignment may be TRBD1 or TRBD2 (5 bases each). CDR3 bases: TGCGCCAGCAGCCTCACACTTGGGGGAGATGAAACCGATACGCAGTATTTT. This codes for CASSLTLGGDETDTQYF.